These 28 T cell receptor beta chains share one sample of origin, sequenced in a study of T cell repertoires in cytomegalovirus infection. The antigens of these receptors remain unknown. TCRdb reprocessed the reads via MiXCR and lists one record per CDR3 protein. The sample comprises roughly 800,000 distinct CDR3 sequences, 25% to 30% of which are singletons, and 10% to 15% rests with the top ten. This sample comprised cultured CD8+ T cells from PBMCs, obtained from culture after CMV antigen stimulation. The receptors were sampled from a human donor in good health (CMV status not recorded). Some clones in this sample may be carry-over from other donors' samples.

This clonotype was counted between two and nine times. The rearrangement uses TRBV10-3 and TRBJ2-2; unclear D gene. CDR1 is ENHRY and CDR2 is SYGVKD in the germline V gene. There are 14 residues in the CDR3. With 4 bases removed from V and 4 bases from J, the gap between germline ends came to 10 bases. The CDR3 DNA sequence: TGTGCCATCAGTGGTAGGACGGCCACCGGGGAGCTGTTTTTT. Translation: CAISGRTATGELFF.

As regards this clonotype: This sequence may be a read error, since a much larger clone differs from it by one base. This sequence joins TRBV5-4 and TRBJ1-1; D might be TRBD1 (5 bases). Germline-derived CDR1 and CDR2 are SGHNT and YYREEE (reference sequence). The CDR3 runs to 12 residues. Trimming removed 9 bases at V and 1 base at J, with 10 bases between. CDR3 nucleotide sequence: TGTGCCATCCCGACAGAGAACACTGAAGCTTTCTTT. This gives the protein CAIPTENTEAFF.

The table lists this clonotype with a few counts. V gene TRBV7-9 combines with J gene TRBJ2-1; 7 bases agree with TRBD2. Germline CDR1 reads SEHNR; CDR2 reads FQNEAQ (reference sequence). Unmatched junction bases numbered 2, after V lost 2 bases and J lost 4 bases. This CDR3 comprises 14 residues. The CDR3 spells CASSLNGGYNEQFF. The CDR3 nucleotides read TGTGCCAGCAGCTTAAACGGGGGGTACAATGAGCAGTTCTTC.

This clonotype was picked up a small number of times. CDR3: CASSFGIELFF. The CDR3, as DNA: TGTGCCAGCAGCTTTGGCATAGAGCTGTTTTTT. The chain joins TRBV7-2 to TRBJ2-2; no firm D call. This CDR3 is 11 amino acids long. The V gene lost 3 bases and the J gene lost 11 bases, with 7 bases spanning the gap. Per the germline V gene, CDR1 is SGHTA and CDR2 is FQGNSA. Full variable domain (missing parts from reference TRBV7-2 and TRBJ2-2): GAGVSQSPSNKVTEKGKDVELRCDPISGHTALYWYRQSLGQGLEFLIYFQGNSAPDKSGLPSDRFSAERTGGSVSTLTIQRTQQEDSAVYLCASSFGIELFFGEGSRLTVL.

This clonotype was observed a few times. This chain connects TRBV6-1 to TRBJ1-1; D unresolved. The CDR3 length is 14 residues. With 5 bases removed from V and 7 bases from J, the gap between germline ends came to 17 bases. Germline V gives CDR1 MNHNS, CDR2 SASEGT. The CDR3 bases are TGTGCCAGCAGTTTCATAGATGATCATGGTGAAGCTTTCTTT. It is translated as CASSFIDDHGEAFF.

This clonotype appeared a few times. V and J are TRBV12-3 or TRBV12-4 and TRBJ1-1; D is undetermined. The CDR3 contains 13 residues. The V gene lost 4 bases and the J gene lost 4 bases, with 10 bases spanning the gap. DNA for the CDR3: TGTGCCAGCAGTTCCGACCCGAGCACTGAAGCTTTCTTT. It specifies CASSSDPSTEAFF.

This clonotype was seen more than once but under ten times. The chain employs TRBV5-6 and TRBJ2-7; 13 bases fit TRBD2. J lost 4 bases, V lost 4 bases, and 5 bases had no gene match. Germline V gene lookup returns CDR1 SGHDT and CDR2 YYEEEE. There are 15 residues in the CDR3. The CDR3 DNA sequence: TGTGCCAGCAGCGAGGGACTAGCGGGGAGGTACGAGCAGTACTTC. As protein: CASSEGLAGRYEQYF. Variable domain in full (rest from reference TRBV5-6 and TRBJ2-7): DAGVTQSPTHLIKTRGQQVTLRCSPKSGHDTVSWYQQALGQGPQFIFQYYEEEERQRGNFPDRFSGHQFPNYSSELNVNALLLGDSALYLCASSEGLAGRYEQYFGPGTRLTVT.

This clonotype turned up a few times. CDR3 protein: CASSLVLQRDGELFF. DNA of the CDR3: TGTGCCAGCAGCTTAGTTTTACAAAGGGACGGGGAGCTGTTTTTT. V and J are TRBV7-9 and TRBJ2-2, with no clear D. Germline CDR1 is SEHNR and CDR2 is FQNEAQ (reference sequence). The CDR3 covers 15 residues. V was shortened by 1 base and J by 7 bases, with 13 bases between the two germline ends. Filled out from reference TRBV7-9 and TRBJ2-2, the complete variable domain reads DTGVSQNPRHKITKRGQNVTFRCDPISEHNRLYWYRQTLGQGPEFLTYFQNEAQLEKSRLLSDRFSAERPKGSFSTLEIQRTEQGDSAMYLCASSLVLQRDGELFFGEGSRLTVL.

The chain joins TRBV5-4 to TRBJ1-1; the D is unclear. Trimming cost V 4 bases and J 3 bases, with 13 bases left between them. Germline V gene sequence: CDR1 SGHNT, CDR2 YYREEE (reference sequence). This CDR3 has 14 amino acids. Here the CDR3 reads CASSQPYGDTEAFF. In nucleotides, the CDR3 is TGTGCCAGCAGCCAACCGTATGGGGACACTGAAGCTTTCTTT.

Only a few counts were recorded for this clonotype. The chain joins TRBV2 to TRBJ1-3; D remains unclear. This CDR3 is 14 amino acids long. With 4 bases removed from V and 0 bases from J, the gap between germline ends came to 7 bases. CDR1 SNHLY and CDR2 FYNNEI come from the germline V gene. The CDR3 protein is CASSARTSGNTIYF. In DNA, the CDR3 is TGTGCCAGCAGTGCTAGGACCTCTGGAAACACCATATATTTT.

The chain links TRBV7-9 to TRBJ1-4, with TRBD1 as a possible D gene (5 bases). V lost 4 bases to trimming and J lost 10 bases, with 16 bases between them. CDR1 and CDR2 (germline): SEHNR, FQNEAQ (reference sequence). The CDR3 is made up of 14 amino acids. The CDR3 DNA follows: TGTGCCAGCAGCTCCGTTGGGACGAAGGGAAAACTGTTTTTT. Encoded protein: CASSSVGTKGKLFF.

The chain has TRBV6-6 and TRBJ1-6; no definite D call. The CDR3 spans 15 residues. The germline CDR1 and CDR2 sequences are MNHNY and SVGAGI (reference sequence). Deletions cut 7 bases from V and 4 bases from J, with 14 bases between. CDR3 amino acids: CASTESPIYNSPLHF. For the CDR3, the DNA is TGTGCCAGCACCGAAAGTCCAATTTATAATTCACCCCTCCACTTT.

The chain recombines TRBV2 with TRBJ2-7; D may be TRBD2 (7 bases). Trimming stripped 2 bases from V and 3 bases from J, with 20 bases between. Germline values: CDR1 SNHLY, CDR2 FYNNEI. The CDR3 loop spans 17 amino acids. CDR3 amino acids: CASSEWGGPGSLYEQYF. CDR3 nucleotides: TGTGCCAGCAGTGAATGGGGGGGGCCAGGATCCCTCTACGAGCAGTACTTC.

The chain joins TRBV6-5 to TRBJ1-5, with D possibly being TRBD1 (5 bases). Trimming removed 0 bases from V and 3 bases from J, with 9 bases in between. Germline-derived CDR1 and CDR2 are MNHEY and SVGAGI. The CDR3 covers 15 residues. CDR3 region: CASSYSSGHNQPQHF. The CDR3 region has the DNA TGTGCCAGCAGTTACTCGTCGGGGCACAATCAGCCCCAGCATTTT.

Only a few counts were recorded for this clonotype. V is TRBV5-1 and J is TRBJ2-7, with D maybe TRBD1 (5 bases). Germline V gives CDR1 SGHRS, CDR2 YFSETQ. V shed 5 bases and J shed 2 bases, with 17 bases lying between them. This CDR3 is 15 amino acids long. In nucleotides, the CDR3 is TGCGCCAGCAGTCAGAAAGGGGTTCGGACCTACGAGCAGTACTTC. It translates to CASSQKGVRTYEQYF.

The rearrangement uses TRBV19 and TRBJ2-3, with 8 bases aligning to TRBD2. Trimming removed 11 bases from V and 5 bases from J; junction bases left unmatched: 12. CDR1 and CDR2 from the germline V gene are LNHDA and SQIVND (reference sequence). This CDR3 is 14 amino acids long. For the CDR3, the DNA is TGTGCCGCCCACGGGGGGGCCTGGGGAGATACGCAGTATTTT. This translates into CAAHGGAWGDTQYF.

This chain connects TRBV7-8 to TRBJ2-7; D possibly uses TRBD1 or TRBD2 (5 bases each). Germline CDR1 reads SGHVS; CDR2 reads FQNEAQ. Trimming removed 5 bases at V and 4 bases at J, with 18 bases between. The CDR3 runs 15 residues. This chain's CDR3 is CASSLTGAGSYEQYV. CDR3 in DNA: TGTGCCAGCAGCCTGACCGGGGCAGGGTCGTACGAGCAGTACGTC.

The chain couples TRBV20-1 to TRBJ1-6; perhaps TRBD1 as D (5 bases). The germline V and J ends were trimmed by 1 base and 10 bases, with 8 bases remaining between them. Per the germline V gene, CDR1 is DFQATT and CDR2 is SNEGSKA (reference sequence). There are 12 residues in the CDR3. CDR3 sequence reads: CSARVGGSPLHF. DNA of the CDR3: TGCAGTGCTAGAGTGGGGGGGTCACCCCTCCACTTT.

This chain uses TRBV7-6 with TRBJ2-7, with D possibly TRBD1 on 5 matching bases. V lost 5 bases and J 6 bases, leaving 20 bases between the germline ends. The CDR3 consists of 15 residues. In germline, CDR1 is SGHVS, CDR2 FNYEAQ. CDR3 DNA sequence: TGTGCCAGCAGCCACTACCTGGGGCCGACGGGCGAGCAGTACTTC. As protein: CASSHYLGPTGEQYF.

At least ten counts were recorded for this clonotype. The CDR3 spells CASSRREGTTEAFF. Written as DNA, the CDR3 is TGTGCCAGCAGCCGCCGGGAAGGTACCACTGAAGCTTTCTTT. The chain uses TRBV7-6 and TRBJ1-1; D call uncertain. The CDR3 extends over 14 amino acids. V dropped 5 bases and J dropped 4 bases, with 14 bases sitting between them. Looked up from germline, CDR1 is SGHVS and CDR2 is FNYEAQ.

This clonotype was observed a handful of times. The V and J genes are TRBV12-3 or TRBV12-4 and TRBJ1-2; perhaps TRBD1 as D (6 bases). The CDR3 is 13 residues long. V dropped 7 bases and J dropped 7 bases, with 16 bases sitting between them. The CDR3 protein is CASTNNRVIGYTF. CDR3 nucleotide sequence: TGTGCCAGCACCAATAACAGGGTAATTGGCTACACCTTC.

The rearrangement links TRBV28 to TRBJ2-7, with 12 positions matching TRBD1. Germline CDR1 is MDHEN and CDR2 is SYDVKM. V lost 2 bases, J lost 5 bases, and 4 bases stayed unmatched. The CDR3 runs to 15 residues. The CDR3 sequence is CASSLRDRGRDEQYV. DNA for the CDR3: TGTGCCAGCAGTTTACGGGACAGGGGGCGAGACGAGCAGTACGTC.

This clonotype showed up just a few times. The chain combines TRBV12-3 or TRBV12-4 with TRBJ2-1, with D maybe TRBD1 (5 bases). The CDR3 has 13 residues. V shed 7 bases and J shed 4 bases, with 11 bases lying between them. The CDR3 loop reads CASTLTVYNEQFF. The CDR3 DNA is TGTGCCAGCACTCTGACAGTTTACAATGAGCAGTTCTTC.

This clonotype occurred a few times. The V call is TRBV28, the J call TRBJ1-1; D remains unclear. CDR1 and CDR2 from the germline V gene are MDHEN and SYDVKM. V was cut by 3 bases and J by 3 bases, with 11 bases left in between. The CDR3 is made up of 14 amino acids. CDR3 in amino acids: CASSFGQADTEAFF. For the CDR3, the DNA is TGTGCCAGCAGTTTTGGGCAGGCGGACACTGAAGCTTTCTTT.

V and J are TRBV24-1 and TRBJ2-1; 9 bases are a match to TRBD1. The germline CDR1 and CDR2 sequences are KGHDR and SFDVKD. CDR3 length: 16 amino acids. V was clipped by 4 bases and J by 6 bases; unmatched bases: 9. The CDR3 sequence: CATSDPGTGPTNEQFF. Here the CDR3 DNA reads TGTGCCACCAGTGACCCTGGGACAGGGCCTACCAATGAGCAGTTCTTC.

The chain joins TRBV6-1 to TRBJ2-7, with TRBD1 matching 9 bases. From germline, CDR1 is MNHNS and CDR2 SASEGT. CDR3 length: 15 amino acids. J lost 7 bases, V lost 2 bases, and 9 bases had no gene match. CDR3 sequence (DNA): TGTGCCAGCAGTGAATCGACAGGGGGGAGTTGGGAGCAGTACTTC. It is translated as CASSESTGGSWEQYF.

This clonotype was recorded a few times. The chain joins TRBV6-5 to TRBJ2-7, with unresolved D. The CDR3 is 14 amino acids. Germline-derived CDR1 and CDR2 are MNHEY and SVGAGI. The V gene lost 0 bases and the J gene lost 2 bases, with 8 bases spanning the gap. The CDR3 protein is CASSYSPRTYEQYF. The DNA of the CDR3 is TGTGCCAGCAGTTACTCGCCGAGGACCTACGAGCAGTACTTC.

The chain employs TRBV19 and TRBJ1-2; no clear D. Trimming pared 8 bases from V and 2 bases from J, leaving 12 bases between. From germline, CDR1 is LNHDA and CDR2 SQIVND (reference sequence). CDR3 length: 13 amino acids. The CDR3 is CASLPRENYGYTF. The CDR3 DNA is TGTGCCAGTCTTCCCCGGGAGAACTATGGCTACACCTTC.